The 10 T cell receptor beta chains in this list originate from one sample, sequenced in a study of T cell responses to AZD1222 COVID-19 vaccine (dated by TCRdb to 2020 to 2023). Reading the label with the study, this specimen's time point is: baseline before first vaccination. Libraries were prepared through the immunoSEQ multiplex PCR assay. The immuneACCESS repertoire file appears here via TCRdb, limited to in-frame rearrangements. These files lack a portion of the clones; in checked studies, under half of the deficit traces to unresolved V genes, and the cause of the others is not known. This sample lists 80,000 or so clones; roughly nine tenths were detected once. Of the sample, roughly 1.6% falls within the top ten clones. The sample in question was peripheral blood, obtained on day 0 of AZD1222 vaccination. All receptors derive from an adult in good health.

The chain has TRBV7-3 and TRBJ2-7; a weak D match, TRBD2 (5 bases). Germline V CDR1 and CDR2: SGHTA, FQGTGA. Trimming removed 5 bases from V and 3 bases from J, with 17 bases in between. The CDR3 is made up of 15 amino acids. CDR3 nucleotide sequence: TGTGCCAGCAGCATGGGCCAGCGGCTTCACTACGAGCAGTACTTC. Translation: CASSMGQRLHYEQYF. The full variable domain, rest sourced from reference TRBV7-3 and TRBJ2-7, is GAGVSQTPSNKVTEKGKYVELRCDPISGHTALYWYRQSLGQGPEFLIYFQGTGAADDSGLPNDRFFAVRPEGSVSTLKIQRTERGDSAVYLCASSMGQRLHYEQYFGPGTRLTVT.

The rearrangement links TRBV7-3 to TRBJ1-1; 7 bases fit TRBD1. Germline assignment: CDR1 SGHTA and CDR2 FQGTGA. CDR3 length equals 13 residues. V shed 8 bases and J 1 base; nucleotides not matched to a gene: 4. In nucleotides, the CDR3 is TGTGCCAGCGCGGGACAGACGAACACTGAAGCTTTCTTT. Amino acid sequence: CASAGQTNTEAFF.

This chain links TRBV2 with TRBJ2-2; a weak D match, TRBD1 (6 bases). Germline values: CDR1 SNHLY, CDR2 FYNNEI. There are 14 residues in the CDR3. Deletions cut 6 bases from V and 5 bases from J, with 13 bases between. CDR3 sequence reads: CASSAGASTGELFF. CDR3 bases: TGTGCCAGCAGCGCAGGGGCCTCTACCGGGGAGCTGTTTTTT. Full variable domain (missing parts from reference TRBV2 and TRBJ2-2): EPEVTQTPSHQVTQMGQEVILRCVPISNHLYFYWYRQILGQKVEFLVSFYNNEISEKSEIFDDQFSVERPDGSNFTLKIRSTKLEDSAMYFCASSAGASTGELFFGEGSRLTVL.

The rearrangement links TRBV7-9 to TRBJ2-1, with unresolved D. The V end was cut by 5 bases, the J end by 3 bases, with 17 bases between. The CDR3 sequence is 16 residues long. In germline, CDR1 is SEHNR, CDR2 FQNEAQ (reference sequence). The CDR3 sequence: CASSGRWPNNYNEQFF. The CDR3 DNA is TGTGCCAGCAGCGGCCGCTGGCCTAATAACTACAATGAGCAGTTCTTC.

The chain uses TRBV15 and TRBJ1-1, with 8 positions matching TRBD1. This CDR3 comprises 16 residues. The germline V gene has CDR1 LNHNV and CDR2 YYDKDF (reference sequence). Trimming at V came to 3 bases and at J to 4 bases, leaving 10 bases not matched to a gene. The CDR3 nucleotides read TGTGCCACCAGCAGGGGAGACAGGGGAGGTACCACTGAAGCTTTCTTT. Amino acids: CATSRGDRGGTTEAFF.

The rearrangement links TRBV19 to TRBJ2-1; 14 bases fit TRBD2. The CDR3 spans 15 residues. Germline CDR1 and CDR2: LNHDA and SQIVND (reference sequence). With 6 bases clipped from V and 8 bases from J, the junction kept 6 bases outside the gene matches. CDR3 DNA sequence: TGTGCCAGTAGGCCGGGGACTAGCGGGAGTTATGAGCAGTTCTTC. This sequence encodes CASRPGTSGSYEQFF.

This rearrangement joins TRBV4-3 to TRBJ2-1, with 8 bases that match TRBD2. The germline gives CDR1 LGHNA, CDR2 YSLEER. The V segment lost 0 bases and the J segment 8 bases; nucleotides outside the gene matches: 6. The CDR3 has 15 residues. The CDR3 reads CASSQDWGTSDEQFF. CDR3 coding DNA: TGCGCCAGCAGCCAAGATTGGGGGACTAGTGATGAGCAGTTCTTC.

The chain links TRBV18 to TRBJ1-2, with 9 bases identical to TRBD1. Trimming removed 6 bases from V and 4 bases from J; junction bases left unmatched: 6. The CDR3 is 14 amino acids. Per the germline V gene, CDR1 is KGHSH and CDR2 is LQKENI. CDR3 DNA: TGTGCCAGCTCCCGCGACAGGGGGTCCTATGGCTACACCTTC. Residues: CASSRDRGSYGYTF.

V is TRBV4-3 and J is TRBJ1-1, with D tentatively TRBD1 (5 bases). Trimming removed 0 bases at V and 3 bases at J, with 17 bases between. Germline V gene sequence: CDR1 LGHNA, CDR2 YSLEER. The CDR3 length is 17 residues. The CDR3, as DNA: TGCGCCAGCAGCCAAGAGGAAAGAGGGCGAGGGGACACTGAAGCTTTCTTT. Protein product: CASSQEERGRGDTEAFF.

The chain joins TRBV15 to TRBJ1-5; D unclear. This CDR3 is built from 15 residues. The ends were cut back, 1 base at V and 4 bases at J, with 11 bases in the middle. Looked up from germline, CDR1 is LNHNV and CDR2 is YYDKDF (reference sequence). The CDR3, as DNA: TGTGCCACCAGCAGAGGTTCGGGGTGGAATCAGCCCCAGCATTTT. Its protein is CATSRGSGWNQPQHF.